A single T cell receptor (beta chain) is shown here with its context. This sample is part of a study of blood T cell repertoires in COVID-19. Study at large: Donors in the United States, Italy and Spain gave samples during acute or convalescent COVID-19. PBMCs, B-cell-depleted T cells, or T cells provided the cDNA or gDNA that made up the material.

Per the germline V gene, CDR1 is LNHDA and CDR2 is SQIVND (reference sequence). This CDR3 is 14 amino acids long. Trimming took 3 bases from V and 2 from J, leaving 10 bases between them. Source study methods: For nucleated cells, counts were estimated from reference gene primer amplification. The table came from immunoSEQ multiplex PCR; TCRdb's copy has only in-frame clones and leaves some out. The V and J calls and clone size are taken from that table; D and trimming were inferred from the DNA. The data hold roughly 200,000 clones, with roughly 86% observed a single time. This TCR derives from a woman younger than 45 with active or convalescent COVID-19. The genes are TRBV19 and TRBJ1-1; D not certain. The specimen sequenced was peripheral blood. CDR3 in DNA: TGTGCCAGTAGTATTTATTCAGTAAACACTGAAGCTTTCTTT. It specifies CASSIYSVNTEAFF.